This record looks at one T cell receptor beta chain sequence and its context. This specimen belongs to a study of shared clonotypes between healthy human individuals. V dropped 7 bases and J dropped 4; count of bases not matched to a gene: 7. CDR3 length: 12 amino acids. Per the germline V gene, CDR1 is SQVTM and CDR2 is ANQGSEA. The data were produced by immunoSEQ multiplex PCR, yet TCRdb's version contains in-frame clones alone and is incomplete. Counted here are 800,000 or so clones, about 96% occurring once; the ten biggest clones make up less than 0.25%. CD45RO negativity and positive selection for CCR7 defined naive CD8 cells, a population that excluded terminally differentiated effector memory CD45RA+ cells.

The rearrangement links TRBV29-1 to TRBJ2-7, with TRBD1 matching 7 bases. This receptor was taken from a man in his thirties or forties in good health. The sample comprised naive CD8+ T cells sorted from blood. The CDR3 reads CSASGGTYEQYF. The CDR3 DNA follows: TGCAGCGCCTCAGGGGGAACTTACGAGCAGTACTTC.